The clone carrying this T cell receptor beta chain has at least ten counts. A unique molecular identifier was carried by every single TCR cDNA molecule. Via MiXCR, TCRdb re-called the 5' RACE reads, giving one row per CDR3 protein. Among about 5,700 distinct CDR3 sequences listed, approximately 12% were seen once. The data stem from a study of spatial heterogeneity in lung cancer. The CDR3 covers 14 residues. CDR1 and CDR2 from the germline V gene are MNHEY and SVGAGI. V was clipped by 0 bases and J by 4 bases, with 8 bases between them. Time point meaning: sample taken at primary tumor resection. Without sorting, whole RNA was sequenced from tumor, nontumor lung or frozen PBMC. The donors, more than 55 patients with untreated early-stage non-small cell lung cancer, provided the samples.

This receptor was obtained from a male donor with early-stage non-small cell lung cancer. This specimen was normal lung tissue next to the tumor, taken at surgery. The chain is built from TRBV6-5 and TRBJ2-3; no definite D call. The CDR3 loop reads CASSYSRSADTQYF. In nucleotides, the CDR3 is TGTGCCAGCAGTTACTCCAGGTCCGCAGATACGCAGTATTTT.